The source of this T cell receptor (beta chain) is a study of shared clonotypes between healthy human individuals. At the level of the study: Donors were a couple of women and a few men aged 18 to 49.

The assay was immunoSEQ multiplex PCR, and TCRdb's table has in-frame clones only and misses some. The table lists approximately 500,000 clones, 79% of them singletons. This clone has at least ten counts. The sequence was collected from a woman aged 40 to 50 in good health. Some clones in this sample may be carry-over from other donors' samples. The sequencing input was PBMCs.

The DNA of the CDR3 is TGTGCCAGCTCACCAAAGAGAGCAGGGGGGTACCAAGAGACCCAGTACTTC. This encodes CASSPKRAGGYQETQYF. The chain carries TRBV18 and TRBJ2-5, with D maybe TRBD1 (7 bases). The CDR3 consists of 17 residues. CDR1 is KGHSH and CDR2 is LQKENI in the germline V gene. With 2 bases removed from V and 0 bases from J, the gap between germline ends came to 16 bases.